The source of this T cell receptor (beta chain) is a study of CD8+CD57+ T cells in acquired aplastic anemia. TCR beta VDJ and CDR3 profiles were obtained from a genomic DNA template. TCRdb independently ran MiXCR on the reads; one entry per CDR3 protein. The sample lists 100,000 to 150,000 distinct CDR3 sequences, around 50% occurring once. The CDR3 length is 16 residues. Germline V lookup: CDR1 SGHKS, CDR2 YYEKEE (reference sequence). V was pared by 2 bases and J by 5 bases, with 12 bases of the junction left unmatched. Sequencing was done on a sample of sorted CD4+, CD8+, or CD8+CD57+ T cells (not recorded which) from PBMCs. This sequence was found in a human donor in good health, serving as a control. The chain recombines TRBV5-5 with TRBJ1-1, with 7 nucleotides matching TRBD1. The CDR3 loop reads CASSFYVGQADTEAFF. CDR3 DNA: TGTGCCAGCAGCTTTTACGTCGGACAGGCGGATACTGAAGCTTTCTTT.